Below, one T cell receptor beta chain is given with its context. This entry is derived from a study of human T cells and chemical hapten exposure. Time point of the sample: patch test 1, 2 weeks after DPC sensitization. The treatment denotes: therapeutic diphenylcyclopropenone sensitization with weekly scalp DPC. It was unfractionated whole blood from which total RNA was extracted. V lost 6 bases and J lost 9; bases outside the gene matches: 5. Germline V gene sequence: CDR1 MNHEY, CDR2 SVGEGT. This CDR3 has 12 residues. From the RACE reads, TCRdb called clonotypes with MiXCR, one entry per CDR3 protein. The profile covers tens of thousands of distinct CDR3 sequences, with roughly 9.6% appearing a single time and 1.5% to 2% taken by the ten largest.

The clonotype originates from a woman in her forties with alopecia areata. Some clones in this sample may be carry-over from other donors' samples. Sequenced here: whole blood, sampled in connection with sensitization to the hapten diphenylcyclopropenone (DPC). The chain recombines TRBV6-2 or TRBV6-3 with TRBJ2-1; 7 bases are a match to TRBD2. For the CDR3, the DNA is TGTGCCAGCAGAACTAGCGCCCCTGAGCAGTTCTTC. Translating gives CASRTSAPEQFF.